Listed below are T cell receptor beta chains from one sample, sequenced in a study of Ad26.COV2.S vaccination and SARS-CoV-2 variants. Profiling relied on immunoSEQ multiplex PCR, and the TCRdb table lists in-frame clones only, not all of them. The sample holds about 410,000 clones; around 92% are singletons and the top ten take 1.5% to 2%. Sequences were derived from peripheral blood, sampled in a trial of Ad26.COV2.S vaccine versus placebo. The receptors originated from a person between 18 and 65 years old who received the Ad26.COV2.S COVID-19 vaccine or a placebo. The CDR3 runs from the conserved cysteine through the conserved F or W. A D gene is named only where the DNA matches it firmly. Size is stated for part of the rows, as once, few or many counts, or as a class when the clone is expanded.

j_call v_call clone_size d_call cdr3_nt cdr3_aa
TRBJ2-5 TRBV11-2 many TRBD2 TGTGCCAGCAGCTTACCGGTAGTAGCGGGGGACCAAGAGACCCAGTACTTC CASSLPVVAGDQETQYF
TRBJ1-1 TRBV29-1 . . TGCAGCGTTGATGGCAGCTTAAACACTGAAGCTTTCTTT CSVDGSLNTEAFF
TRBJ2-7 TRBV7-2 few . TGTGCCAGTCAGCCCGACGGGGGCGAGCAGTACTTC CASQPDGGEQYF
TRBJ1-1 TRBV7-9 . . TGTGCCAGCAGCTTGTGGGGCCCCAACACTGAAGCTTTCTTT CASSLWGPNTEAFF
TRBJ2-5 TRBV3-1/TRBV3-2 . . TGTGCCAGCAGCTCTGAGGGCGGGGGCTGGTGGCAAGAGACCCAGTACTTC CASSSEGGGWWQETQYF
TRBJ2-6 TRBV18 . . TGTGCCAGCTCAGGCGTCATTTCTGGGGCCAACGTCCTGACTTTC CASSGVISGANVLTF
TRBJ2-7 TRBV10-3 . . TGTGCCATCAGTCCGCAAAACGTTGGGCCTACATACGAGCAGTACTTC CAISPQNVGPTYEQYF
TRBJ2-7 TRBV7-2 . . TGTGCCAGCAGCCAAGGGGGGGGCAGCTCCTACGAGCAGTACTTC CASSQGGGSSYEQYF
TRBJ1-5 TRBV12-3/TRBV12-4 once . TGTGCCAGCAGTTTACTGAAGCGTCAGCCCCAGCATTTT CASSLLKRQPQHF
TRBJ2-5 TRBV7-8 once . TGTGCCAGCAACTACGGTTCGGGGTTACAAGAGACCCAGTACTTC CASNYGSGLQETQYF
TRBJ2-4 TRBV3-1/TRBV3-2 . . TGTGCCAGCAGCCAAGATCGCATAGGAATAGCCAAAAACATTCAGTACTTC CASSQDRIGIAKNIQYF
TRBJ2-2 TRBV3-1/TRBV3-2 once . TGTGCCAGCACCAGGAGGTACACCGGGGAGCTGTTTTTT CASTRRYTGELFF
TRBJ2-1 TRBV7-9 . . TGTGCCAGCAGAGCCCCAGGCGGAAATGAGCAGTTCTTC CASRAPGGNEQFF
TRBJ1-5 TRBV10-2 few TRBD1 TGCGCCAGCAGTGCCACAGGGGGCTCTCAGCCCCAGCATTTT CASSATGGSQPQHF
TRBJ1-1 TRBV5-1 . . TGCGCCAGCAGGTTGGGGGATGGCACTGAAGCTTTCTTT CASRLGDGTEAFF
TRBJ1-2 TRBV5-1 . . TGCGCCAGCAGCTCAGGAAACTATGGCTACACCTTC CASSSGNYGYTF
TRBJ2-1 TRBV27 . TRBD1 TGTGCCAGCAGTTTAGTGTACGACAGGGGAGATGAGCAGTTCTTC CASSLVYDRGDEQFF
TRBJ1-6 TRBV7-8 once . TGTGCCAGCAGCTTGCCCTCCTCCAGTGCTGCTCCCCTCCACTTT CASSLPSSSAAPLHF
TRBJ1-2 TRBV7-9 . . TGTGCCAGCAGCTTAGGATTGACAAACGTCTATGGCTACACCTTC CASSLGLTNVYGYTF
TRBJ2-1 TRBV5-8 . TRBD1 TGTGCCAGCAGCTTGGAGGGGACAGGGGGCTTTGATGAGCAGTTCTTC CASSLEGTGGFDEQFF
TRBJ2-5 TRBV9 . TRBD2 TGTGCCAGCAGCGGACTAGCGGGGGGGACAGAGACCCAGTACTTC CASSGLAGGTETQYF
TRBJ2-5 TRBV5-6 . . TGTGCCAGCAGCCAGCAAGGATCCCAAGAGACCCAGTACTTC CASSQQGSQETQYF
TRBJ2-5 TRBV6-5 . . TGTGCCAGCAGTTTACTAGGCAAGACCCAGTACTTC CASSLLGKTQYF
TRBJ1-5 TRBV12-5 . TRBD1 TGTGCTAGTGGTTTGGGGACAGGGAGTCAGCCCCAGCATTTT CASGLGTGSQPQHF
TRBJ1-1 TRBV23-1 . . TGCGCCAGCAGTCAAGAAAAGGACCGAACCCCTGAAGCTTTCTTT CASSQEKDRTPEAFF
TRBJ1-5 TRBV25-1 . TRBD1 TGTGCCAGTTCCTCGACAGGGGTTCAGCCCCAGCATTTT CASSSTGVQPQHF
TRBJ2-5 TRBV7-2 few . TGTGCCAGCAGCTTAGCTGGACATGGAGAGACCCAGTACTTC CASSLAGHGETQYF
TRBJ2-7 TRBV6-2/TRBV6-3 once . TGTGCCAGCAGTTACGGGCAGGGAACCTACGAGCAGTACTTC CASSYGQGTYEQYF
TRBJ2-5 TRBV7-9 . . TGTGCCAGCAGCTTAGGGGTATTCCAAGAGACCCAGTACTTC CASSLGVFQETQYF
TRBJ1-2 TRBV29-1 . . TGCAGCGTTGAGTCGGCAGATCCCTATGAAGGAACCTTC CSVESADPYEGTF
TRBJ1-1 TRBV12-3/TRBV12-4 . . TGTGCCAGCAGCCCAGGCACTGAAGCTTTCTTT CASSPGTEAFF
TRBJ1-6 TRBV5-4 . TRBD1 TGTGCCAGCAGACAGGGGGCCGGTTCACCCCTCCACTTT CASRQGAGSPLHF
TRBJ2-7 TRBV2 . . TGTGCCAGCAGTGAGGACGGGGACTACGAGCAGTACTTC CASSEDGDYEQYF
TRBJ1-2 TRBV7-2 . TRBD1 TGTGCCAGCAGCATCCGGGACAGACCCTCTAGAGGCTACACCTTC CASSIRDRPSRGYTF
TRBJ2-3 TRBV7-2 . . TGTGCCAGCAGCTTAGTTGGGCCTAACACAGATACGCAGTATTTT CASSLVGPNTDTQYF
TRBJ2-3 TRBV6-2/TRBV6-3 . TRBD2 TGTGCCAGCAGTTACTTCGGGGGGGGCGATACGCAGTATTTT CASSYFGGGDTQYF
TRBJ2-2 TRBV5-6 . . TGTGCCAGCAGCTTTCAGCCCTCGGACCCCGGGGAGCTGTTTTTT CASSFQPSDPGELFF
TRBJ1-1 TRBV18 . . TGTGCCAGCTCAAAGGACAGGAACACTGAAGCTTTCTTT CASSKDRNTEAFF
TRBJ1-2 TRBV11-2 . . TGTGCCAGCAGGCCTCTCGGGCAGAATGGCTACACCTTC CASRPLGQNGYTF
TRBJ2-5 TRBV20-1 . TRBD1 TGCAGTGCTAGTACCGACAGGGCCCCCCAAGAGACCCAGTACTTC CSASTDRAPQETQYF
TRBJ1-6 TRBV19 once . TGTGCCAGTAGTAAGATTAGGAGCTCCTATAATTCACCCCTCCACTTT CASSKIRSSYNSPLHF
TRBJ1-1 TRBV27 . . TGTGCCAGCAGTCCTTCGCCGGCGCTTGAAGCTTTCTTT CASSPSPALEAFF
TRBJ2-7 TRBV5-4 . . TGTGCCAGCAGCTTGGTGGCCCAGGACCCCTACGAGCAGTACTTC CASSLVAQDPYEQYF
TRBJ1-1 TRBV6-2/TRBV6-3 . TRBD1 TGTGCCAGCAGTTACGGGCCCGACCGGGACAGGGCCACTGAAGCTTTCTTT CASSYGPDRDRATEAFF
TRBJ1-5 TRBV3-1/TRBV3-2 . TRBD1 TGTGCCAGCAGCCTTCGACAGGGGAATCAGCCCCAGCATTTT CASSLRQGNQPQHF
TRBJ1-2 TRBV12-5 . . TGTGCTAGCGCAGGGGCAGCTAACTATGGCTACACCTTC CASAGAANYGYTF
TRBJ2-7 TRBV28 . . TGTGCCAGCAGTTTATCAGCCCGGCCGGGAGAATACTCCTACGAGCAGTACTTC CASSLSARPGEYSYEQYF
TRBJ2-7 TRBV7-9 . . TGTGCCAGCAGCTTAAGGTTGGGGAAAGATATTTACGAGCAGTACTTC CASSLRLGKDIYEQYF
TRBJ2-7 TRBV12-3/TRBV12-4 . . TGTGCCAGCGGCTCAGAAAGCTCCTACGAGCAGTACTTC CASGSESSYEQYF
TRBJ2-2 TRBV29-1 . TRBD2 TGCAGCGCCGGGACTAGCGTTAGCACCGGGGAGCTGTTTTTT CSAGTSVSTGELFF
TRBJ1-4 TRBV5-8 . TRBD1 TGTGCCAGCAGCCCATGGACAGGGGTTAATGAAAAACTGTTTTTT CASSPWTGVNEKLFF
TRBJ2-7 TRBV28 . . TGTGCCAGCAGCGTGTCCAAGGGATACTACGAGCAGTACTTC CASSVSKGYYEQYF
TRBJ1-2 TRBV28 few . TGTGCCAGCAGTATCATACAGGGTAGGATCTATGGCTACACCTTC CASSIIQGRIYGYTF
TRBJ1-2 TRBV20-1 . . TGCAGTGCCGACAGGTTCGGGGGCTACACCTTC CSADRFGGYTF
TRBJ2-1 TRBV5-5 . TRBD2 TGTGCCAGCAGCGCGACTAGCGGGGGAACATACAATGAGCAGTTCTTC CASSATSGGTYNEQFF
TRBJ1-1 TRBV9 . . TGTGCCAGCAGCGGCGAGACGGTGGGGGTTGAAGCTTTCTTT CASSGETVGVEAFF